This T cell receptor beta chain emerged from a study of shared clonotypes between healthy human individuals. There are 14 residues in the CDR3. Here immunoSEQ multiplex PCR was the method, and the copy in TCRdb shows in-frame clones only, minus some. The repertoire holds roughly 170,000 clones, with approximately 61% as singletons. The rearrangement links TRBV21-1 to TRBJ1-5. TRBV21-1 is a pseudogene locus. Sequences were obtained from memory CD4+ T cells sorted from blood. The sample's subset: CD45RA-negative fraction. The receptor was derived from a man aged 25 to 45 in good health. CDR3 nucleotides: TGTGCCAGCAGCAGAGCAATAGGCGGTCAGCCCCAGCATTTT. It specifies CASSRAIGGQPQHF.